This TCR beta chain was captured in a study of blood T cell repertoires in COVID-19. Study summary: Sites across the United States, Italy and Spain contributed samples from acute and convalescent COVID-19. The analysed material was cDNA or gDNA that came from T cells, B-cell-depleted T cells, or PBMCs.

J gave up 5 bases and V 4 bases, and 9 bases lay outside the gene matches. Germline V gene lookup returns CDR1 SGDLS and CDR2 YYNGEE. The CDR3 is 15 amino acids. Original handling: Reference gene primer amplification gave estimated nucleated cell counts. Clones were read by immunoSEQ multiplex PCR, and TCRdb kept only the in-frame ones, dropping some. From that table come the V and J calls and clone size; the DNA was used to work out D and trimming. The sample has 60,000 to 65,000 clones, 70% to 85% seen once. V gene TRBV9 combines with J gene TRBJ2-5; 9 bases line up with TRBD2. This receptor was taken from a woman of 80 years or more with active or convalescent COVID-19. The sample taken for sequencing was peripheral blood. CDR3 in DNA: TGTGCCAGCAGCCCCTACTCTAGCGGGGATGAGACCCAGTACTTC. The encoded protein is CASSPYSSGDETQYF.